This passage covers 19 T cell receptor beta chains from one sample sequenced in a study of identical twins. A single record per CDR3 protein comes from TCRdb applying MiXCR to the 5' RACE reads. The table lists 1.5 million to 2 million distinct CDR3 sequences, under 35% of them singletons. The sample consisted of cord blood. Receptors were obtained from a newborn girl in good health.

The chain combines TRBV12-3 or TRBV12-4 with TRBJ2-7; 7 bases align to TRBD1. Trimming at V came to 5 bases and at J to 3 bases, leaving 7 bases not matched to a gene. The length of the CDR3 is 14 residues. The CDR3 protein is CASSPHRGGYEQYF. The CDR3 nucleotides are TGTGCCAGCAGTCCTCACAGGGGTGGCTACGAGCAGTACTTC.

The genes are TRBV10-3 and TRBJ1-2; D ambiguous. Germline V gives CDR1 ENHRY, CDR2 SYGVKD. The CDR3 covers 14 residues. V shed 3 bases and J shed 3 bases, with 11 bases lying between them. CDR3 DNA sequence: TGTGCCATCAGTGACCCCAAGAGGGACTATGGCTACACCTTC. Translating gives CAISDPKRDYGYTF.

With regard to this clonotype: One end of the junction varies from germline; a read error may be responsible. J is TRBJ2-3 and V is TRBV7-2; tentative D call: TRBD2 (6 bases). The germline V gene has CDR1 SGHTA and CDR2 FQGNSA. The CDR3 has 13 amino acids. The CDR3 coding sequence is TGTGCCAGCCGCTTAGCGCTAGCGGATACGCAGTATTTT. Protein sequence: CASRLALADTQYF.

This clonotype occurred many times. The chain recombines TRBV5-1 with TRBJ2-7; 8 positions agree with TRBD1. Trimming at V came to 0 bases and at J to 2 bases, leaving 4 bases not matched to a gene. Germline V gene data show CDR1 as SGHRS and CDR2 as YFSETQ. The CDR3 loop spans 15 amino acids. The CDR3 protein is CASSLAWTGTYEQYF. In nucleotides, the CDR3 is TGCGCCAGCAGCTTGGCCTGGACAGGGACCTACGAGCAGTACTTC.

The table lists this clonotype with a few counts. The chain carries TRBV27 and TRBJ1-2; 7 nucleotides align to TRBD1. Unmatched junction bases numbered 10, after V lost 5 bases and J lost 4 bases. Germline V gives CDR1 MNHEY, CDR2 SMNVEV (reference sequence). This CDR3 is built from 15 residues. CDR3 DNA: TGTGCCAGCAGTCCAACCGGGGACAGCTCCTATGGCTACACCTTC. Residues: CASSPTGDSSYGYTF.

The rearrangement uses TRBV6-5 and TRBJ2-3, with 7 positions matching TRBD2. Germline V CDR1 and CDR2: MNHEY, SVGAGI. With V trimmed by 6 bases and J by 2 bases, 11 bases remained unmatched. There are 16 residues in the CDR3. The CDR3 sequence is CASSPVGEGLTDTQYF. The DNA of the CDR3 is TGTGCCAGCAGCCCCGTTGGGGAGGGCCTCACAGATACGCAGTATTTT.

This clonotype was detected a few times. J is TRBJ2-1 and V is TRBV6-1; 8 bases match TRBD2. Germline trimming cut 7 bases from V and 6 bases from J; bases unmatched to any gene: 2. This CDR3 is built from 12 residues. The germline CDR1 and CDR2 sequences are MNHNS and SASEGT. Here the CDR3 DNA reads TGTGCCAGCACCGGGACTAGCAATGAGCAGTTCTTC. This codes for CASTGTSNEQFF.

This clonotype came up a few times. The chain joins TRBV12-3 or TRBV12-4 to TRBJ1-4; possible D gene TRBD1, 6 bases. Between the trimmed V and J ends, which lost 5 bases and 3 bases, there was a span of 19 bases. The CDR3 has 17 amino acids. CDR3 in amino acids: CASSPSARGGANEKLFF. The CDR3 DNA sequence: TGTGCCAGCAGTCCCTCAGCCAGGGGCGGAGCTAATGAAAAACTGTTTTTT.

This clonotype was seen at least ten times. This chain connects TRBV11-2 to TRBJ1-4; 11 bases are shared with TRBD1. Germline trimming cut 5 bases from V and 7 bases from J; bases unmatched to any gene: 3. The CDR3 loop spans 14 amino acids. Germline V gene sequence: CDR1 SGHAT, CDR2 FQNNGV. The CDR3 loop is CASSADRGREKLFF. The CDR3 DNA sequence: TGTGCCAGCAGCGCGGACAGGGGGCGTGAAAAACTGTTTTTT. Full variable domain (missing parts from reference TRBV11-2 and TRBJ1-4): EAGVAQSPRYKIIEKRQSVAFWCNPISGHATLYWYQQILGQGPKLLIQFQNNGVVDDSQLPKDRFSAERLKGVDSTLKIQPAKLEDSAVYLCASSADRGREKLFFGSGTQLSVL.

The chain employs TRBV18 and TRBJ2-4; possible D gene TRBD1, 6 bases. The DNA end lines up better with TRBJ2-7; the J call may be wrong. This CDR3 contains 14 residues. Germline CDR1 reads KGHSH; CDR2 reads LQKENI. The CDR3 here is CASSPPHRVHEQYF. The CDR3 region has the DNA TGTGCCAGCTCACCACCGCACAGGGTCCACGAGCAGTACTTC.

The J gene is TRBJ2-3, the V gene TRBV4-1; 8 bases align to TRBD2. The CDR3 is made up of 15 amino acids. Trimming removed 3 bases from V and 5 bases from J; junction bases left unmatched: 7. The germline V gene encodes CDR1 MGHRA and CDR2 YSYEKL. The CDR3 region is CASSQLAGVKDTQYF. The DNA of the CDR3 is TGCGCCAGCAGCCAGCTAGCGGGTGTTAAAGATACGCAGTATTTT.

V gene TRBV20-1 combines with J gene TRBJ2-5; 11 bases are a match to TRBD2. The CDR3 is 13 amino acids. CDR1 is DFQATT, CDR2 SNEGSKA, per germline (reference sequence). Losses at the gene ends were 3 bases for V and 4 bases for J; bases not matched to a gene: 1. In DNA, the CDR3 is TGCAGTGCTAGTCTAGCGGGAGGAGAGACCCAGTACTTC. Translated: CSASLAGGETQYF.

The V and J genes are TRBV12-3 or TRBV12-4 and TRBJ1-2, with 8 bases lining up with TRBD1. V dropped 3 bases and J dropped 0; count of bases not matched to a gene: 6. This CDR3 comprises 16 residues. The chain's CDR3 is CASSFGRGRSNYGYTF. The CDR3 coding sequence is TGTGCCAGCAGTTTCGGCAGGGGGCGATCTAACTATGGCTACACCTTC.

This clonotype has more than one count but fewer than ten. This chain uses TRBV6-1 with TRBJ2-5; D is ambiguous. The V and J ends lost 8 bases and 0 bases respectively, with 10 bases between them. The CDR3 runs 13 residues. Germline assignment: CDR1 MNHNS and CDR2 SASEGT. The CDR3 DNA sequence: TGTGCCAGCGTCGGGCGGTACCAAGAGACCCAGTACTTC. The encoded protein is CASVGRYQETQYF.

CDR3 residues: CASRWDRRDEQYF. The CDR3 DNA follows: TGTGCCAGCAGGTGGGACAGACGCGACGAGCAGTACTTC. The chain joins TRBV6-1 to TRBJ2-7; 7 nucleotides match TRBD1. Trimming at V came to 6 bases and at J to 5 bases, leaving 7 bases not matched to a gene. This CDR3 contains 13 residues. The germline V gene has CDR1 MNHNS and CDR2 SASEGT.

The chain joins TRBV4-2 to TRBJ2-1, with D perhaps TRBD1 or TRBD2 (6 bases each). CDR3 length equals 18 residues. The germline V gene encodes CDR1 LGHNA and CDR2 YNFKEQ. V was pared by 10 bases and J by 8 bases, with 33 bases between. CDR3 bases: TGTGCCACCGCCAGGGTGGGGGGCCGCCTATCAGAATACGATGAGCAGTTCTTC. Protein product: CATARVGGRLSEYDEQFF.

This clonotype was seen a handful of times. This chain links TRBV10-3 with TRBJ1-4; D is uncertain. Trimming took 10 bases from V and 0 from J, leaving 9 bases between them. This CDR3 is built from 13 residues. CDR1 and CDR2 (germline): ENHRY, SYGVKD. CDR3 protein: CATRPSTNEKLFF. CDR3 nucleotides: TGTGCCACCAGACCTTCAACTAATGAAAAACTGTTTTTT.

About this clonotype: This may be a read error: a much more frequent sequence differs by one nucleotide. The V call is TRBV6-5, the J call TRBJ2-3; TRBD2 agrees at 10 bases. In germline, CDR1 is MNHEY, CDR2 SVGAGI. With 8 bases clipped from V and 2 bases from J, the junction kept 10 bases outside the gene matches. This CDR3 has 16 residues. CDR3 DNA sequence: TGTGCCAGCTGCCCAGCTAGCGGGGGAAACACAGATACGCAGTATTTT. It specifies CASCPASGGNTDTQYF.

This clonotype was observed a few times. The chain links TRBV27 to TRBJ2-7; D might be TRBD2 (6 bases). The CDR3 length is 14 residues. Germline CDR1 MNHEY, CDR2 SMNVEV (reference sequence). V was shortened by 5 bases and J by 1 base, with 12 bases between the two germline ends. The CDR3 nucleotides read TGTGCCAGCAGTAGAGCTGCGGGATCCTACGAGCAGTACTTC. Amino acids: CASSRAAGSYEQYF.